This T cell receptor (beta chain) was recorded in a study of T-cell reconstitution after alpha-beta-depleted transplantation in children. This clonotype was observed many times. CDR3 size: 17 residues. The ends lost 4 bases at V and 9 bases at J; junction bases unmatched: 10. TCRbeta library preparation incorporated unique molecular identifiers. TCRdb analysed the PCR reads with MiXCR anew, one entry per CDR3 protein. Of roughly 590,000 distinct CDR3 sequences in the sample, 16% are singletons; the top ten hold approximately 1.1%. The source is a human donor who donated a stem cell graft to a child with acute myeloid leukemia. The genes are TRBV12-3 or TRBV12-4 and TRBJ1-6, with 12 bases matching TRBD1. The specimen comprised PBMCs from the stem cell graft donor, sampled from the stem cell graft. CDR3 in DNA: TGTGCCAGCAGTTCCCGGGACAGGGGGCGATTGGGTTCACCCCTCCACTTT. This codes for CASSSRDRGRLGSPLHF.